Listed below are T cell receptor beta chains from one sample, sequenced in a study of OX40 agonist ivuxolimab in advanced cancers. Data came from immunoSEQ multiplex PCR; TCRdb stores just in-frame clones and leaves some out. In the table there are roughly 70,000 clones, 80% to 90% of which are singletons. The starting material was CD4+ or CD8+ T cells sorted from blood, obtained in a trial of the OX40 agonist ivuxolimab. The origin of the receptors is an adult with an advanced solid tumor such as melanoma, head and neck, liver or kidney cancer. Both conserved end residues are part of each CDR3. Fields, in order: clone size, V gene, D gene, J gene, CDR3 protein, CDR3 DNA. D genes are given only for firm matches. A clone size is listed for some rows: how often the clone was seen (once, few, many), or a class if it is expanded.

>-|TRBV5-1|-|TRBJ2-1
CASSAENSLNEQFF
TGCGCCAGCAGCGCGGAGAACAGTTTAAATGAGCAGTTCTTC
>-|TRBV19|TRBD1|TRBJ2-1
CASSDRGLSSYNEQFF
TGTGCCAGTAGCGACAGGGGGCTTAGCTCCTACAATGAGCAGTTCTTC
>-|TRBV5-1|-|TRBJ2-2
CASRPTNLNTGELFF
TGCGCCAGCAGACCAACCAACTTAAACACCGGGGAGCTGTTTTTT
>-|TRBV19|-|TRBJ1-3
CASRADSGNTIYF
TGTGCCAGTCGGGCGGACTCTGGAAACACCATATATTTT
>-|TRBV30|TRBD1|TRBJ1-2
CAWRGTGADYGYTF
TGTGCCTGGAGGGGGACAGGGGCGGACTATGGCTACACCTTC
>-|TRBV5-1|TRBD2|TRBJ2-5
CASSLGVGLAGGETQYF
TGCGCCAGCAGCTTGGGAGTGGGACTAGCGGGAGGAGAGACCCAGTACTTC
>once|TRBV5-1|TRBD1|TRBJ2-7
CASSAGTETYEQYF
TGCGCCAGCAGCGCTGGGACAGAAACCTACGAGCAGTACTTC
>-|TRBV16|-|TRBJ1-2
CASSQSNLRNYGYTF
TGTGCCAGCAGCCAATCGAATCTTAGGAACTATGGCTACACCTTC
>-|TRBV7-7|-|TRBJ2-5
CASSLSMLETQYF
TGTGCTAGCAGCTTATCGATGCTAGAGACCCAGTACTTC
>-|TRBV7-2|TRBD2|TRBJ2-5
CASSLGMLAGEETQYF
TGTGCCAGCAGCTTAGGGATGCTAGCGGGAGAAGAGACCCAGTACTTC
>-|TRBV11-2|TRBD1|TRBJ1-6
CASSLQTGGNTPLHF
TGTGCCAGCAGCCTACAGACAGGGGGCAATACACCCCTCCACTTT
>-|TRBV28|TRBD2|TRBJ2-7
CASSQIAGGRHVEQYF
TGTGCCAGCAGTCAGATAGCGGGAGGTCGTCACGTCGAGCAGTACTTC
>once|TRBV6-6|-|TRBJ1-2
CASSYRHGGDYGYTF
TGTGCCAGCAGTTACAGACATGGGGGGGACTATGGCTACACCTTC
>-|TRBV5-1|-|TRBJ1-2
CASSMEAQEYYGYTF
TGCGCCAGCAGCATGGAGGCACAGGAGTACTATGGCTACACCTTC
>-|TRBV7-6|-|TRBJ2-3
CASGRGSTDTQYF
TGTGCCAGCGGGCGGGGTAGCACAGATACGCAGTATTTT
>-|TRBV7-8|TRBD1|TRBJ1-6
CASSLRDRGNSPLHF
TGTGCCAGCAGCTTAAGGGACAGGGGGAATTCACCCCTCCACTTT
>-|TRBV14|TRBD2|TRBJ2-2
CASSQVLLASGNTGELFF
TGTGCCAGCAGCCAAGTACTCTTGGCTAGCGGTAACACCGGGGAGCTGTTTTTT
>-|TRBV19|-|TRBJ1-1
CASFTSDNTEAFF
TGTGCCAGTTTCACATCTGATAACACTGAAGCTTTCTTT
>-|TRBV28|TRBD1|TRBJ2-3
CASTTGTGLRDTQYF
TGTGCCAGCACCACCGGGACAGGGCTTCGGGATACGCAGTATTTT